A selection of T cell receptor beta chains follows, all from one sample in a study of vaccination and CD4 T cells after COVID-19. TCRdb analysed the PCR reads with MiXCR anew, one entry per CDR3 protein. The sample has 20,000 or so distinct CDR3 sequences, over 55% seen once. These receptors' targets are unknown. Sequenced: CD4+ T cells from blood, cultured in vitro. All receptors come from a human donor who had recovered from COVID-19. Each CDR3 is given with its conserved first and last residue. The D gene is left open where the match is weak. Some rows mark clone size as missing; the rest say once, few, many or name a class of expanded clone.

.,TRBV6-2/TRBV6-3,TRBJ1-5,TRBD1,TGTGCCAGCAGTTACAGGGACAGGGGGCGAGTTCAGCCCCAGCATTTT,CASSYRDRGRVQPQHF
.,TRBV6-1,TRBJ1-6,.,TGTGCCAGCCTAAACAGGGCTAATTCACCCCTCCACTTT,CASLNRANSPLHF
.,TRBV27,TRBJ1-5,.,TGTGCCAGCAGTTTTAAAGGGGTTAGCAATCAGCCCCAGCATTTT,CASSFKGVSNQPQHF
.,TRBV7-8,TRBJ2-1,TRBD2,TGTGCCAGCAGCTTAGTATCCGTCCGGACGGAAGCTAGCGGGAGGCTCAATGAGCAGTTCTTC,CASSLVSVRTEASGRLNEQFF
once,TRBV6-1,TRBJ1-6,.,TGTGCCAGCAGTAGGGACCCCAGTTGGGCCTATAATTCACCCCTCCACTTT,CASSRDPSWAYNSPLHF
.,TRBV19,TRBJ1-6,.,TGTGCCAGTAGTGAATACAGTGATGGCACACCCCTCCACTTT,CASSEYSDGTPLHF
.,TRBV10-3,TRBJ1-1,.,TGTGCCATACGAAGGGGCACTGAAGCTTTCTTT,CAIRRGTEAFF
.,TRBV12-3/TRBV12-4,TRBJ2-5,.,TGTGCCAGCAGTTCCCGCTCTGAGACCCAGTACTTC,CASSSRSETQYF
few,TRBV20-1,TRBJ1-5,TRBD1,TGCAGTGCTAGAGATTTGGACAGGGGCTTTCTCCCCAATCAGCCCCAGCATTTT,CSARDLDRGFLPNQPQHF
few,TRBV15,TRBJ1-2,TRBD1,TGTGCCACCAGCCCACCAAGGGGGAACAGGGGATATGGCTACACCTTC,CATSPPRGNRGYGYTF
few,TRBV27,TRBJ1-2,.,TGTGCCAGCAGTTCACGGTGGACCGCGAACTATGGCTACACCTTC,CASSSRWTANYGYTF
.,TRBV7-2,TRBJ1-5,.,TGTGCCAGCACCCCAGGGAGGGAACAGCCCCAGCATTTT,CASTPGREQPQHF
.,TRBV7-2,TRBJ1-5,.,TGTGCCAGCAGCTTTGGAGAAAGCAATCAGCCCCAGCATTTT,CASSFGESNQPQHF
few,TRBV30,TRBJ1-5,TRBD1,TGTGCCTGGGACAGGGGGGGAACCAATCAGCCCCAGCATTTT,CAWDRGGTNQPQHF
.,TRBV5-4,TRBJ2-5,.,TGTGCCAGCAGAAACCAGGCGGGGTCCCAAGAGACCCAGTACTTC,CASRNQAGSQETQYF
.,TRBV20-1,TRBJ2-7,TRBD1,TGCAGTGCTGCACTACGGGGGACAGGGTCCTACGAGCAGTACTTC,CSAALRGTGSYEQYF
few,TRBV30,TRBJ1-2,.,TGTGCCTGGAGTGTTCGAGTGGCCGATGGCTACACCTTC,CAWSVRVADGYTF
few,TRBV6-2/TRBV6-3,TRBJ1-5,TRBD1,TGTGCCAGCAGCACCTACACGACAGGGGGAGTAGATCAGCCCCAGCATTTT,CASSTYTTGGVDQPQHF
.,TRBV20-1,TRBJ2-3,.,TGCAGTGCTCCCCCCACTGGGGATACGCAGTATTTT,CSAPPTGDTQYF
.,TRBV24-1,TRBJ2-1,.,TGTGCCACCAGTGATGGGAAATACTACAATGAGCAGTTCTTC,CATSDGKYYNEQFF
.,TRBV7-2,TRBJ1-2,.,TGTGCCAGCAGCTTAAAGCCGGGGCAAGGCTATGGCTACACCTTC,CASSLKPGQGYGYTF
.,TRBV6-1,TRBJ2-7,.,TGTGCCAGCAGTGGATTCTACGAGCAGTACTTC,CASSGFYEQYF
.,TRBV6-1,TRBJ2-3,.,TGTGCCAGCAGACAGGGTGGAACAGATACGCAGTATTTT,CASRQGGTDTQYF
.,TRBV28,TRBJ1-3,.,TGTGCCAGCAGCCCCCTCGGCTCTGGAAACACCATATATTTT,CASSPLGSGNTIYF